The 7 T cell receptor beta chains below come from one sample, sequenced in a study of CD8+ T cells in alopecia areata (dated by TCRdb to 2016 to 2018). To prepare the library, the immunoSEQ multiplex PCR assay was applied. RNA was extracted from all samples and reverse transcribed into cDNA, which served as template for TCR sequencing. What TCRdb holds here is the immuneACCESS table cut down to in-frame rearrangements. Part of the clones is not present; checked against another copy, under half of the missing clones reflect an unresolved V gene, and the others are unexplained. The sample has some 180,000 clones on record, 51% of them singletons. The ten most abundant clones make up about a tenth of the sample. Sample treatment or condition, as interpreted from the label and publication: oral pan-JAK inhibitor, 5-10 mg twice daily. Sequencing used CD8+ T cells sorted from blood, obtained at roughly week 53, from a patient treated with tofacitinib. The receptors shown here come from a human donor with alopecia areata.

V gene TRBV5-4 combines with J gene TRBJ2-2; D perhaps matches TRBD2 (5 bases). The CDR3 runs 15 residues. The V gene's germline CDR1 is SGHNT and CDR2 YYREEE (reference sequence). Trimming took 4 bases from V and 4 from J, leaving 14 bases between them. In nucleotides, the CDR3 is TGTGCCAGCAGCACCAAGGCAGAGGGCACCGGGGAGCTGTTTTTT. Translation gives CASSTKAEGTGELFF.

This clone was detected only once. The J gene is TRBJ2-3, the V gene TRBV4-1; D may be TRBD2 (6 bases). CDR3 size: 13 residues. Trimming left V 4 bases short and J 6 bases short, with 11 bases between. Looked up from germline, CDR1 is MGHRA and CDR2 is YSYEKL. CDR3 DNA: TGCGCCAGCAGCCCGGGACTCGCGGATACGCAGTATTTT. Amino acids: CASSPGLADTQYF.

This clone was counted between two and nine times. The rearrangement links TRBV30 to TRBJ2-7; 9 positions agree with TRBD1. The length of the CDR3 is 14 residues. Germline V CDR1 and CDR2: GTSNPN, SVGIG (reference sequence). The ends lost 4 bases at V and 3 bases at J; junction bases unmatched: 7. The CDR3 sequence: CAWTGTGPRYEQYF. The CDR3 nucleotides are TGTGCCTGGACCGGGACAGGGCCACGCTACGAGCAGTACTTC.

V gene TRBV5-4 combines with J gene TRBJ2-7, with no clear D. Germline V lookup: CDR1 SGHNT, CDR2 YYREEE (reference sequence). This CDR3 has 12 residues. V lost 2 bases to trimming and J lost 4 bases, with 7 bases between them. CDR3 sequence (DNA): TGTGCCAGCAGCTTTTACAGTTACGAGCAGTACTTC. This translates into CASSFYSYEQYF.

This clone was observed a handful of times. The CDR3 DNA follows: TGCAGCGTTGAAAGGGGTGGGACAGAAGAGACCCAGTACTTC. Encoded protein: CSVERGGTEETQYF. The chain employs TRBV29-1 and TRBJ2-5; 7 bases fit TRBD1. The CDR3 extends over 14 amino acids. Trimming cost V 2 bases and J 3 bases; bases outside gene matches: 6. CDR1 and CDR2 from the germline V gene are SQVTM and ANQGSEA.

The chain couples TRBV7-9 to TRBJ2-7; TRBD2 is a possible D gene (5 bases). Germline CDR1 is SEHNR and CDR2 is FQNEAQ (reference sequence). The CDR3 is 15 residues long. Trimming took 5 bases from V and 5 from J, leaving 19 bases between them. The DNA for the CDR3 is TGTGCCAGCAGCGGAGGACTCTCCCTTGGCGACGAGCAGTACTTC. Its translation is CASSGGLSLGDEQYF.

The chain joins TRBV9 to TRBJ2-4; 7 bases match TRBD1. The CDR3 sequence is 13 residues long. CDR1 and CDR2 from the germline V gene are SGDLS and YYNGEE. Trimming at V came to 7 bases and at J to 9 bases, leaving 10 bases not matched to a gene. The CDR3 here is CASGRGGRSIQYF. In DNA, the CDR3 is TGTGCCAGCGGGAGAGGGGGCCGGAGCATTCAGTACTTC.